This T cell receptor (beta chain) comes out of a study of immune cell composition in non-small cell lung cancer. Study observations and caveats: Smoking pack-years did not significantly correlate with tumour TCR-beta clonality.

Details on this clone: The antigen is not known.

V gave up 0 bases and J gave up 5 bases; unmatched junction bases: 18. This CDR3 comprises 20 residues. Germline V gene data show CDR1 as SGDLS and CDR2 as YYNGEE. Normal lung was sampled as far from the tumour as possible, at least 3 cm. Template was genomic DNA from frozen, unsorted single-cell suspensions. The repertoire was sequenced with immunoSEQ multiplex PCR; TCRdb's copy has only in-frame clones and lacks some. In the table there are about 9,000 clones, around 77% of which are singletons. The gene calls are TRBV9 and TRBJ2-3; 10 nucleotides align to TRBD2. This clonotype was obtained from a human donor with non-small cell lung cancer. Material: non-adjacent lung tissue. CDR3 amino acids: CASSVVDGGSGGAQGDTQYF. Written as DNA, the CDR3 is TGTGCCAGCAGCGTAGTGGATGGTGGGAGCGGGGGGGCTCAGGGAGATACGCAGTATTTT. The variable domain in full, completed from reference TRBV9 and TRBJ2-3, reads DSGVTQTPKHLITATGQRVTLRCSPRSGDLSVYWYQQSLDQGLQFLIQYYNGEERAKGNILERFSAQQFPDLHSELNLSSLELGDSALYFCASSVVDGGSGGAQGDTQYFGPGTRLTVL.